Following are 15 T cell receptor beta chains from one sample sequenced in a study of T cell clonality in common variable immunodeficiency. Repertoires were generated with immunoSEQ multiplex PCR, while TCRdb's copy carries only in-frame clones and drops some. The specimen has approximately 64,000 clones, none found just once. Sequencing used peripheral blood mononuclear cells. Source of these receptors: a person between 18 and 75 years old in good health.

This clone showed up many times. The read falls 3 residues short of the CDR3 end, and the missing part is taken from the germline J gene. J is TRBJ2-5 and V is TRBV20-1; a weak D match, TRBD2 (7 bases). Germline V lookup: CDR1 DFQATT, CDR2 SNEGSKA (reference sequence). V dropped 7 bases and J dropped 2 bases, with 8 bases sitting between them. The CDR3 is made up of 11 amino acids. The CDR3 loop is CSEGGQETQYF. The covered CDR3 bases are TGCAGTGAGGGGGGGCAAGAGACC.

This clone was seen at least ten times. The CDR3 end falls 3 residues outside the read, so it is completed with the germline J gene. The rearrangement uses TRBV20-1 and TRBJ2-1, with D possibly matching TRBD1 (6 bases). The germline gives CDR1 DFQATT, CDR2 SNEGSKA (reference sequence). The CDR3 covers 14 residues. The V and J ends lost 6 bases and 1 base respectively, with 13 bases between them. The CDR3 bases that were read are TGCAGTGCCATTACAGGGTGGTCCTACAATGAG. Translation: CSAITGWSYNE. The whole CDR3 region reads CSAITGWSYNEQFF.

This clone has at least ten counts. The read ends 3 residues early relative to the CDR3; the germline J gene fills the gap. The chain has TRBV5-4 and TRBJ2-1, with 8 bases lining up with TRBD2. J gave up 8 bases and V 2 bases, and 6 bases lay outside the gene matches. Germline assignment: CDR1 SGHNT and CDR2 YYREEE (reference sequence). This CDR3 region has 14 residues. Partial CDR3 DNA: TGTGCCAGCAGCTTTAGCGGGATAGGCTATGAG. Encoded protein: CASSFSGIGYE. The entire CDR3 sequence reads CASSFSGIGYEQFF.

This clone has at least ten counts. With the read ending 3 residues before the CDR3 end, the germline J gene is used to fill in that end. J is TRBJ2-3 and V is TRBV5-6; D gene unclear. The CDR3 has 12 residues. Germline CDR1 SGHDT, CDR2 YYEEEE. V was cut by 0 bases and J by 8 bases, with 7 bases left in between. This CDR3 reads CASSLVRFTQYF. Partial CDR3 DNA: TGTGCCAGCAGCTTGGTCAGGTTTACG.

This clone was recorded at least ten times. The missing CDR3 end, 3 residues past where the read stops, is filled in from the germline J gene. The chain is built from TRBV30 and TRBJ1-5; 8 nucleotides agree with TRBD1. Germline V gene data show CDR1 as GTSNPN and CDR2 as SVGIG (reference sequence). The CDR3 spans 15 residues. J gave up 5 bases and V 0 bases, and 6 bases lay outside the gene matches. The part of the CDR3 DNA that was read is TGTGCCTGGAGTGTTACAGGACAGGGCTATCAGCCC. Protein: CAWSVTGQGYQP. The CDR3 in full is CAWSVTGQGYQPQHF.

This clone was recorded at least ten times. The sequence runs out 3 residues before the end of the CDR3; the remainder is reconstructed from the germline J gene. The V and J genes are TRBV5-1 and TRBJ2-7; D is unresolved. Looked up from germline, CDR1 is SGHRS and CDR2 is YFSETQ. The CDR3 extends over 13 amino acids. V was cut by 2 bases and J by 0 bases, with 6 bases left in between. CDR3 DNA, as far as it was read: TGCGCCAGCAGCTTCTCTCCCTCCTACGAG. This sequence encodes CASSFSPSYE. The full-length CDR3 reads as CASSFSPSYEQYF.

This clone was detected many times. The sequence runs out 3 residues before the end of the CDR3; the remainder is reconstructed from the germline J gene. The V gene is TRBV29-1, the J gene TRBJ1-2; 9 positions agree with TRBD1. Germline CDR1 reads SQVTM; CDR2 reads ANQGSEA. The CDR3 loop spans 15 amino acids. Trimming at V came to 4 bases and at J to 7 bases, leaving 13 bases not matched to a gene. The CDR3 sequence: CSVGGQGFGSPGYTF. The CDR3 bases that were read are TGCAGCGTTGGGGGACAGGGTTTCGGGTCTCCTGGC.

This clone was seen at least ten times. CDR3 residues: CASSLALNNEQFF. The covered CDR3 bases are TGTGCCAGCAGCTTAGCGCTAAACAATGAG. The V gene is TRBV7-6, the J gene TRBJ2-1; the D is unclear. Coverage ceases 3 residues before the CDR3 finishes, and the germline J gene fills in the end. The ends were cut back, 0 bases at V and 5 bases at J, with 5 bases in the middle. This CDR3 is built from 13 residues. Germline assignment: CDR1 SGHVS and CDR2 FNYEAQ.

This clone was detected ten times or more. The read stops 3 residues short of the end of the CDR3; the missing end is completed from the germline J gene. The rearrangement uses TRBV4-2 and TRBJ2-7; no clear D gene. The length of the CDR3 is 13 residues. Germline CDR1 and CDR2: LGHNA and YNFKEQ. V was pared by 0 bases and J by 2 bases, with 5 bases between. Incomplete CDR3 DNA: TGTGCCAGCAGCCAAGACAGGCCCTACGAG. Its protein product is CASSQDRPYE. The full CDR3 is CASSQDRPYEQYF.

This clone was picked up a small number of times. The read halts 3 residues ahead of the CDR3 end, with the missing end drawn from the germline J gene. The V call is TRBV7-9, the J call TRBJ1-2, with a tentative D call TRBD1 (6 bases). The CDR3 contains 14 residues. CDR1 and CDR2 (germline): SEHNR, FQNEAQ (reference sequence). CDR3 sequence: CASSSAGGPDTYTF. CDR3 DNA (partial): TGTGCCAGCAGCTCTGCGGGGGGGCCAGATACC.

This clone was counted many times. The read terminates 3 residues ahead of where the CDR3 ends, so the germline J gene completes it. V and J are TRBV5-4 and TRBJ2-7, with 10 bases fitting TRBD1. In germline, CDR1 is SGHNT, CDR2 YYREEE (reference sequence). The V and J ends lost 5 bases and 6 bases, in that order; junction bases with no gene match: 8. This CDR3 has 14 amino acids. This CDR3 is CASSAGTGAREQYF. The sequenced CDR3 bases are TGTGCCAGCAGTGCCGGGACAGGGGCACGCGAG.

This clone was counted many times. The CDR3 end is not reached by the read, which stops 3 residues before it; the germline J gene fills it in. The chain combines TRBV10-3 with TRBJ2-3, with 7 bases aligning to TRBD2. CDR1 ENHRY and CDR2 SYGVKD come from the germline V gene. This CDR3 spans 15 amino acids. After removal of 6 bases from V and 2 bases from J, the junction contained 8 bases not matched to a gene. The CDR3 reads CAISPTSDHTDTQYF. Partial CDR3 DNA: TGTGCCATCAGCCCTACTAGCGACCACACAGATACG.

This clone was recorded at least ten times. The read gets to within 3 residues of the CDR3 end, and the germline J gene fills in the rest. This chain links TRBV19 with TRBJ1-4, with TRBD1 matching 7 bases. V lost 4 bases, J lost 7 bases, and 9 bases stayed unmatched. The CDR3 runs to 15 residues. From germline, CDR1 is LNHDA and CDR2 SQIVND (reference sequence). CDR3 bases read: TGTGCCAGTAGTACTGGTGTTGGACAGGCTGAAAAA. This sequence encodes CASSTGVGQAEK. The entire CDR3 protein is CASSTGVGQAEKLFF.

This clone has a count of ten or more. The CDR3 end lies 3 residues beyond the end of the read and is filled in from the germline J gene. The rearrangement links TRBV19 to TRBJ2-2; 9 bases line up with TRBD1. V was clipped by 0 bases and J by 3 bases; unmatched bases: 8. The CDR3 sequence is 18 residues long. Germline CDR1 reads LNHDA; CDR2 reads SQIVND (reference sequence). CDR3 DNA, as far as it was read: TGTGCCAGTAGTATAGACGGGACAGGGAAACTCTACACCGGGGAG. Its translation is CASSIDGTGKLYTGE. The CDR3, in full, reads CASSIDGTGKLYTGELFF.

There are many counts of this clone. Read coverage stops 3 residues before the CDR3 terminus; the germline J gene supplies the remainder. The gene calls are TRBV5-8 and TRBJ2-1, with D possibly matching TRBD2 (7 bases). The germline V gene has CDR1 SGHTS and CDR2 YDEGEE. Trimming left V 5 bases short and J 9 bases short, with 21 bases between. The CDR3 has 15 amino acids. CDR3 region: CASRPGTPSGGEQFF. Incomplete CDR3 DNA: TGTGCCAGCAGACCCGGGACACCATCGGGGGGTGAG.